This TCR beta chain stems from a study of T-cell memory formation after mild COVID-19. TCR alpha and TCR beta cDNA libraries carrying sample barcodes and UMIs were produced by 5'RACE using constant-segment primers. TCRdb reprocessed the 5' RACE reads with MiXCR, giving one entry per CDR3 protein. Seen here are approximately 100,000 distinct CDR3 sequences, over 8.5% observed once, and the top ten hold about 40%. V shed 1 base and J shed 2 bases, with 11 bases lying between them. This CDR3 has 14 amino acids. Per the germline V gene, CDR1 is SQVTM and CDR2 is ANQGSEA. Points from the study as a whole: Contracting CD4+ clones sat mainly in CM and EM; CD8+ in EMRA. Memory cells collected pre-infection included some clones that later responded, suggesting cross-reactive memory joined.

Of note for this clonotype: Antigen unknown.

The chain recombines TRBV29-1 with TRBJ1-1; TRBD1 is a possible D gene (5 bases). The sequenced sample consisted of PBMCs or a T cell subset sorted from them (not recorded which). This clonotype originated in a young man who had mild COVID-19 (a few samples of this study predate the infection). Cell type and time point are not known. In nucleotides, the CDR3 is TGCAGCGTTGAAGGTCTTCAGGGTAACACTGAAGCTTTCTTT. Its translation is CSVEGLQGNTEAFF.